This T cell receptor beta chain was recovered during a study of T cell responses to AZD1222 COVID-19 vaccine. This clone was observed a single time. Clones were read by immunoSEQ multiplex PCR, and TCRdb kept only the in-frame ones, dropping some. The table includes 140,000 to 150,000 clones, 90% to 95% detected once. The germline V gene has CDR1 SNHLY and CDR2 FYNNEI. The CDR3 totals 14 residues. V gave up 5 bases and J gave up 8 bases; unmatched junction bases: 6. The chain couples TRBV2 to TRBJ2-3; 11 bases are shared with TRBD2. The input for sequencing was peripheral blood, taken on day 0 of AZD1222 vaccination. This receptor was taken from an adult in good health. CDR3 in amino acids: CASSKGLAVRTQYF. The CDR3 nucleotides are TGTGCCAGCAGTAAGGGACTAGCGGTCCGTACGCAGTATTTT.